Below, 2 T cell receptor beta chains from the same sample are listed, as sequenced in a study of cytomegalovirus exposure and HLA in healthy donors. It was with 60 Vbeta and 13 Jbeta primers that the PCR ran. Produced via immunoSEQ multiplex PCR; TCRdb's table is partial and in-frame only. Of around 120,000 clones in the sample, approximately 80% were seen once. Sequences were obtained from PBMCs. Receptors were obtained from a human donor in good health.

The chain employs TRBV6-1 and TRBJ2-3; 11 bases are a match to TRBD2. Per the germline V gene, CDR1 is MNHNS and CDR2 is SASEGT. V gave up 5 bases and J gave up 0 bases; unmatched junction bases: 7. The CDR3 runs 17 residues. CDR3 DNA: TGTGCCAGCAGTAAAGGGACTAGCGGCATTAGCACAGATACGCAGTATTTT. Protein: CASSKGTSGISTDTQYF.

The J gene is TRBJ1-4, the V gene TRBV15, with no clear D. Trimming removed 0 bases at V and 5 bases at J, with 16 bases between. The CDR3 totals 17 residues. CDR1 and CDR2 (germline): LNHNV, YYDKDF (reference sequence). Here the CDR3 reads CATSRDRRQERNEKLFF. CDR3 sequence (DNA): TGTGCCACCAGCAGAGATAGAAGGCAGGAAAGGAATGAAAAACTGTTTTTT.